These 20 T cell receptor beta chains came from one sample sequenced in a study of PD-L1 blockade in urothelial cancer. Here immunoSEQ multiplex PCR was the method, and the copy in TCRdb shows in-frame clones only, minus some. The sample holds 83,000 or so clones, 75% to 90% seen once. Time point of the sample: peripheral blood 6 weeks after treatment start. The sequences come from PBMCs, collected around atezolizumab (anti-PD-L1) treatment. These receptor sequences come from a man aged 65 to 79 with urothelial cancer.

In the case of this clone: The limits of the CDR3 on the DNA are not certain, so only TCRdb's listed CDR3 is given. The rearrangement joins TRBV2 to TRBJ2-5; the table's TRBD1 call for D was not verified on the DNA. With termini counted, the CDR3 has 15 amino acids. Germline V gene data show CDR1 as SNHLY and CDR2 as FYNNEI. The CDR3 protein is CASILDRGGRETQYF.

The chain combines TRBV21-1 with TRBJ2-3; TRBD2 is taken as the D call from the table, unchecked against the DNA. TRBV21-1 is a pseudogene. The CDR3 length is 16 residues. The CDR3 nucleotides are TGTGCCAGCAGCAAAGGGGTGGGTAGACTCACAGATACGCAGTATTTT. Amino acids: CASSKGVGRLTDTQYF.

V usage is TRBV11-2 and J usage is TRBJ2-1, with D hard to call. Germline V gene data show CDR1 as SGHAT and CDR2 as FQNNGV. Deletions cut 0 bases from V and 5 bases from J, with 11 bases between. This CDR3 is built from 15 residues. CDR3 sequence reads: CASSLDQQFDNEQFF. For the CDR3, the DNA is TGTGCCAGCAGCTTAGATCAACAGTTCGACAATGAGCAGTTCTTC.

J is TRBJ2-3 and V is TRBV5-1; 7 positions agree with TRBD1. This CDR3 is 16 amino acids long. V was clipped by 0 bases and J by 2 bases; unmatched bases: 6. Germline-derived CDR1 and CDR2 are SGHRS and YFSETQ. CDR3 nucleotides: TGCGCCAGCAGCTTGGCCCTCGGACAGGACACAGATACGCAGTATTTT. Translated: CASSLALGQDTDTQYF.

This clone was counted once. The chain recombines TRBV2 with TRBJ1-1; 10 nucleotides match TRBD1. This CDR3 is 15 amino acids long. Germline V CDR1 and CDR2: SNHLY, FYNNEI. J lost 4 bases, V lost 5 bases, and 7 bases had no gene match. CDR3 coding DNA: TGTGCCAGCAGTCGGGACAGGGGATGGAGCACTGAAGCTTTCTTT. Its protein is CASSRDRGWSTEAFF.

The count of this clone is one. This chain joins TRBV11-2 and TRBJ2-1; no definite D call. Deletions cut 0 bases from V and 7 bases from J, with 10 bases between. Germline V gene lookup returns CDR1 SGHAT and CDR2 FQNNGV. CDR3 length equals 14 residues. The CDR3 nucleotides read TGTGCCAGCAGCTTAGATTCAGGTTGGAATGAGCAGTTCTTC. This codes for CASSLDSGWNEQFF.

The chain uses TRBV7-9 and TRBJ1-3, with 8 bases matching TRBD1. Per germline, CDR1 SEHNR and CDR2 FQNEAQ (reference sequence). The CDR3 totals 15 residues. V shed 6 bases and J 4 bases; nucleotides not matched to a gene: 8. DNA for the CDR3: TGTGCCAGCAGACCCTCCGGACAGGGAGGAAACACCATATATTTT. Protein: CASRPSGQGGNTIYF.

The rearrangement joins TRBV19 to TRBJ1-1; D is unresolved. Trimming shortened V by 7 bases and J by 0 bases, and 12 bases separated the two germline ends. Germline CDR1 is LNHDA and CDR2 is SQIVND (reference sequence). The CDR3 is 14 amino acids. This CDR3 reads CASTEGVMNTEAFF. The CDR3 DNA reads TGTGCCAGTACTGAGGGTGTAATGAACACTGAAGCTTTCTTT.

The sample holds a few counts of this clone. This sequence joins TRBV30 and TRBJ1-2; D gene ambiguous. Trimming stripped 4 bases from V and 8 bases from J, with 14 bases between. The CDR3 length is 12 residues. Per the germline V gene, CDR1 is GTSNPN and CDR2 is SVGIG (reference sequence). The chain's CDR3 is CAWTGSGRGYTF. The CDR3 nucleotides are TGTGCCTGGACCGGGTCGGGAAGAGGCTACACCTTC.

The V call is TRBV7-9, the J call TRBJ2-7; the D gene is possibly TRBD1 (6 bases). Germline V gene lookup returns CDR1 SEHNR and CDR2 FQNEAQ (reference sequence). V lost 5 bases, J lost 2 bases, and 13 bases lay in between. CDR3 length: 14 amino acids. CDR3 sequence reads: CASSHRTATYEQYF. Here the CDR3 DNA reads TGTGCCAGCAGCCACAGGACAGCAACCTACGAGCAGTACTTC.

The CDR3 region is CASRTRSGEGNQPQHF. CDR3 DNA: TGTGCCAGTAGGACCCGGTCGGGGGAGGGCAATCAGCCCCAGCATTTT. This chain links TRBV19 with TRBJ1-5, with D perhaps matching TRBD1 (5 bases). CDR1 LNHDA and CDR2 SQIVND come from the germline V gene (reference sequence). Deletions cut 6 bases from V and 2 bases from J, with 17 bases between. The CDR3 has 16 amino acids.

A word on this clone: Other DNA sequences in the sample encode the same CDR3. The chain joins TRBV5-1 to TRBJ2-5; 7 bases are shared with TRBD1. V lost 7 bases to trimming and J lost 8 bases; unmatched junction nucleotides: 14. CDR1 is SGHRS and CDR2 is YFSETQ in the germline V gene. The CDR3 covers 14 residues. The DNA for the CDR3 is TGCGCCAGCGGCCCGAAGGGACAGAAGGGCACCCAGTACTTC. It is translated as CASGPKGQKGTQYF.

V usage is TRBV6-6 and J usage is TRBJ1-1; 7 bases are shared with TRBD1. V lost 6 bases, J lost 3 bases, and 7 bases stayed unmatched. CDR1 and CDR2 (germline): MNHNY, SVGAGI (reference sequence). The CDR3 length is 14 residues. CDR3 sequence reads: CASRTTGLDTEAFF. The CDR3 DNA sequence: TGTGCCAGCAGGACGACAGGGTTGGACACTGAAGCTTTCTTT.

This clone showed up just a few times. The chain recombines TRBV10-3 with TRBJ1-2; the D gene is possibly TRBD1 (6 bases). The CDR3 covers 13 residues. Germline-derived CDR1 and CDR2 are ENHRY and SYGVKD. Trimming took off 6 bases at V and 2 bases at J, with 10 bases between the two ends. Here the CDR3 reads CAIRSDSNYGYTF. In DNA form, the CDR3 reads TGTGCCATCAGATCGGACAGCAACTATGGCTACACCTTC.

The chain employs TRBV7-9 and TRBJ2-7; D is perhaps TRBD2 (5 bases). The CDR3 has 13 amino acids. Germline CDR1 reads SEHNR; CDR2 reads FQNEAQ (reference sequence). With 8 bases removed from V and 0 bases from J, the gap between germline ends came to 11 bases. The CDR3 sequence is CASGSLSSYEQYF. CDR3 nucleotide sequence: TGTGCCAGCGGGAGTCTGTCCTCCTACGAGCAGTACTTC.

The chain couples TRBV12-5 to TRBJ2-7; 11 bases fit TRBD1. Germline CDR1 is LGHNT and CDR2 is FRNRAP. The CDR3 contains 15 residues. After removal of 2 bases from V and 4 bases from J, the junction contained 4 bases not matched to a gene. CDR3 sequence reads: CASGLRGQGGYEQYF. The CDR3 nucleotides are TGTGCTAGTGGTTTGAGGGGACAGGGGGGGTACGAGCAGTACTTC.

The chain couples TRBV11-2 to TRBJ2-1; 13 nucleotides line up with TRBD2. The CDR3 extends over 18 amino acids. V shed 5 bases, J shed 0 bases, and the junction held 7 bases outside the gene matches. The V gene's germline CDR1 is SGHAT and CDR2 FQNNGV. CDR3 bases: TGTGCCAGCAGCCGTAGACTAGCGGGGGGCCTCTCCTACAATGAGCAGTTCTTC. Protein product: CASSRRLAGGLSYNEQFF.

This sequence joins TRBV5-1 and TRBJ1-3, with D perhaps TRBD1 (6 bases). V shed 4 bases and J shed 1 base, with 18 bases lying between them. The CDR3 sequence is 17 residues long. The germline CDR1 and CDR2 sequences are SGHRS and YFSETQ. For the CDR3, the DNA is TGCGCCAGCAGCCCGGCACAGGGTGTATTTTCTGGAAACACCATATATTTT. Translating it yields CASSPAQGVFSGNTIYF. Based on the CDR3 plus reference TRBV5-1 and TRBJ1-3, the full variable domain is KAGVTQTPRYLIKTRGQQVTLSCSPISGHRSVSWYQQTPGQGLQFLFEYFSETQRNKGNFPGRFSGRQFSNSRSEMNVSTLELGDSALYLCASSPAQGVFSGNTIYFGEGSWLTVV.

The chain has TRBV30 and TRBJ2-1; no reliable D call. Trimming stripped 0 bases from V and 2 bases from J, with 11 bases between. The CDR3 has 15 residues. The germline CDR1 and CDR2 sequences are GTSNPN and SVGIG (reference sequence). For the CDR3, the DNA is TGTGCCTGGAGTGTTGAGAGCCGAGCCTACAATGAGCAGTTCTTC. Residues: CAWSVESRAYNEQFF.

The chain links TRBV2 to TRBJ1-1; weak D call: TRBD1 (6 bases). CDR3 length equals 13 residues. Germline V lookup: CDR1 SNHLY, CDR2 FYNNEI. The germline V and J ends were trimmed by 7 bases and 4 bases, with 13 bases remaining between them. The CDR3 region has the DNA TGTGCCAGCACAACAGGGAGGGTCACTGAAGCTTTCTTT. Translation gives CASTTGRVTEAFF.